This TCR beta chain was sequenced during a study of HIV-infected patients and healthy controls (dated by TCRdb to 2014 to 2015). Turning to the overall study: The study asked whether deep sequencing of the TCR repertoire from small blood samples of HIV patients could detect immune perturbation and reconstitution.

SuperScript III was used to reverse transcribe 500 ng RNA with primers targeting the alpha and beta constant regions. Separate alpha and beta chain libraries were generated by chain-specific third strand synthesis with multiplexing indices. In the protocol, all rearrangements within a chain were amplified with a single primer pair so that primer bias was avoided, and molecular barcodes were added to each cDNA molecule. Purified cDNA was joined by T4 RNA Ligase 1 to a 5' RACE adapter carrying a random hexamer and the SP2 sequencing primer site. The authors primed second strand synthesis from the SP2 site with Phusion polymerase and used slow temperature ramps to favor optimal annealing. The 12-nucleotide barcode on each molecule comprised two random hexamer sequences, both introduced before amplification and concatenated. A short first PCR added P5 and P7 adapter elements plus a second index, followed by an approximately 24-cycle amplification PCR with P5s and P7 primers. Libraries received 27 PCR cycles in total, were quantified on a Qubit, sized on a Bioanalyzer, and diluted to about 4 nM. Sequencing of the normalized libraries was performed on an Illumina MiSeq with 2 x 250 paired-end kits. Reverse transcription reactions were cleaned up on MinElute columns and eluted into around 10 ul Tris-Cl. A 1:1 ratio of AMPure XP beads was used to clean the adapter ligations after they had run for around 25 hours at 16 degrees C. The original pipeline was this. Demultiplexed FASTQ files were processed with a modified Decombinator by which V, J, insert and barcode information was output. Sequences that shared a barcode but differed from the dominant sequence were discarded as errors, and original cDNA molecules were estimated by counting barcodes clustered at Levenshtein distance 3. Downstream analyses used R packages ineq, vegan, igraph and RCytoscape, with IMGT nomenclature and CDR3 definitions. V gene usage was calculated across distinct sequences, with every TCR tallied a single time to avoid skew from clonal expansion. Within a donor, similarity networks joined unique CDR3 amino acid sequences in every case where two of them were separated by a single Levenshtein edit. Published HIV-specific CDR3s (around 99 alpha, more than 600 beta) and CMV-specific CDR3s (roughly 13 alpha, about 250 beta) were assembled and queried against the repertoires. It was shown by random subsampling to size-matched repertoires that the decreased diversity of patients was not caused by their lower sequence numbers. The public sequencing data were trimmed at Q25 with fastp and processed into clonotypes with MiXCR by TCRdb, which kept only in-frame beta chains. Merged by CDR3 protein, the rows form single entries marked with the most common genes and DNA. Clone size and V and J calls follow TCRdb, not the original study. Present in this sample are approximately 12,000 distinct CDR3 sequences, about 5.1% of which were seen just once. Of the sample, around 3.6% is held by the ten largest clones.

Whole blood was used without cell fractionation, so the repertoire reflected all unsorted peripheral T cells. Ten uninfected healthy donors were sampled as controls, and about 40% of these ten donors were sampled twice about 12 weeks apart. For RNA extraction, roughly 2.3 ml of peripheral blood was drawn into Tempus tubes. Residual genomic DNA was removed with the TURBO-DNase kit and globin mRNA was depleted with GLOBINclear. Broader findings and caveats from the paper: HLA typing of donors was not performed in the study. Rare events from HIV-infected data received too much weight under size-matching, and comparisons were complicated by unequal numbers of distinct sequences between patients and controls. Alpha-chain CDR3s from MAIT cells appeared at high frequency in healthy controls but were severely depleted in HIV+ repertoires. Significantly higher mean Gini indices were seen in HIV-infected repertoires than in controls, possibly reflecting oligoclonality. Significantly different mean usage between HIV-infected patients and controls was observed for eight alpha and eight beta V genes. The study cohorts differed slightly in age and sex profile, but those differences did not account for the observed differences in diversity. Compared with untreated HIV+ repertoires, healthy control repertoires had roughly threefold more distinct CDR3s and a higher Shannon diversity. A major limit on how widely the findings apply, in the view of the authors, was that only sixteen HIV-infected individuals were processed. The pairing of alpha and beta chains was not determined in the samples. Size-matched repertoire data did not replicate the apparent post-therapy recovery of the Gini index in HIV-infected patients. By Jaccard index and by the count of highly shared sequences, healthy controls shared more CDR3s between individuals than HIV+ patients did. Most CMV-associated CDR3s became more frequent during therapy, although their change was not significant, whereas HIV-associated CDR3s showed a significant decrease in frequency. The dynamics of distinct T-cell subpopulations could not be separated, and sequencing depth was restricted, because whole blood was used.

The table lists this clonotype with many counts. Its antigen remains unidentified. Base qualities are missing; no much larger clone stands one base away. The CDR3 numbers 15 residues from cysteine through phenylalanine. The entry retains the CDR3 DNA only, 45 bases that are in frame from base 1. Germline trimming amounts to 0 bases on V and 6 bases on J, with 5 as the count of junction bases outside the gene matches. CDR1 SGDLS and CDR2 YYNGEE are derived from the germline V gene. The TCR sequence derives from an adult in good health. The sample comprised blood. The chain links TRBV9 with TRBJ2-5, and TRBD2 matches 10 of the central bases. Here is the DNA: TGTGCCAGCAGCGTAGCGGAGACTAGCGGGCAGACCCAGTACTTC. This yields the protein CASSVAETSGQTQYF. Outside the CDR3, residues come from the reference TRBV9 and TRBJ2-5 proteins, so the full variable domain is: DSGVTQTPKHLITATGQRVTLRCSPRSGDLSVYWYQQSLDQGLQFLIQYYNGEERAKGNILERFSAQQFPDLHSELNLSSLELGDSALYFCASSVAETSGQTQYFGPGTRLLVL.